Below, 9 T cell receptor beta chains from the same sample are listed, as sequenced in a study of T cell changes during pregnancy in multiple sclerosis. The table came from immunoSEQ multiplex PCR; TCRdb's copy has only in-frame clones and leaves some out. Among approximately 92,000 clones listed, roughly 92% were seen once. The sample was peripheral blood, taken in the first trimester of pregnancy. These receptors came from a female donor with multiple sclerosis, enrolled in a pregnancy study.

The CDR3 DNA is TGTGCCAGCAGTTTATTAACGGGACAGGGGACAAAGCATTTT. Its translation is CASSLLTGQGTKHF. This chain connects TRBV28 to TRBJ1-5; 10 bases map to TRBD1. This CDR3 is built from 14 residues. The V gene end was trimmed by 1 base and the J gene end by 14 bases; junction bases not matched to a gene: 8. The germline V gene has CDR1 MDHEN and CDR2 SYDVKM.

The rearrangement links TRBV28 to TRBJ2-1, with 8 nucleotides matching TRBD2. Germline assignment: CDR1 MDHEN and CDR2 SYDVKM. The V gene end was trimmed by 5 bases and the J gene end by 3 bases; junction bases not matched to a gene: 6. The CDR3 totals 15 residues. The CDR3 DNA sequence: TGTGCCAGCAGTCCCGGGACTAGACTCTACAATGAGCAGTTCTTC. Its protein is CASSPGTRLYNEQFF.

The rearrangement links TRBV5-1 to TRBJ2-5; perhaps TRBD2 as D (5 bases). This CDR3 region has 13 residues. V lost 2 bases, J lost 4 bases, and 9 bases lay in between. Germline CDR1 reads SGHRS; CDR2 reads YFSETQ. The CDR3 here is CASSFTGLETQYF. The CDR3 nucleotides are TGCGCCAGCAGCTTTACGGGGTTAGAGACCCAGTACTTC.

There are a few counts of this clone. The CDR3 loop is CASSLTSAQETQYF. In DNA form, the CDR3 reads TGCGCCAGCAGCTTAACTAGCGCCCAAGAGACCCAGTACTTC. The V call is TRBV5-1, the J call TRBJ2-5; 7 nucleotides align to TRBD2. V was clipped by 2 bases and J by 1 base; unmatched bases: 2. This CDR3 spans 14 amino acids. The germline CDR1 and CDR2 sequences are SGHRS and YFSETQ.

The V gene is TRBV27, the J gene TRBJ2-7; 8 bases are a match to TRBD2. Per the germline V gene, CDR1 is MNHEY and CDR2 is SMNVEV (reference sequence). The CDR3 is 16 residues long. J gave up 0 bases and V 6 bases, and 10 bases lay outside the gene matches. CDR3 sequence: CASRILGGRSSYEQYF. In DNA form, the CDR3 reads TGTGCCAGCAGGATTCTAGGCGGGAGGTCCTCCTACGAGCAGTACTTC.

The chain employs TRBV5-6 and TRBJ2-7; no firm D call. V was cut by 4 bases and J by 4 bases, with 12 bases left in between. This CDR3 contains 13 residues. Germline V CDR1 and CDR2: SGHDT, YYEEEE. The CDR3 is CASSNAPAYEQYF. The DNA for the CDR3 is TGTGCCAGCAGCAATGCCCCCGCGTACGAGCAGTACTTC.

This clone appeared once. J is TRBJ1-2 and V is TRBV10-3; D remains ambiguous. The CDR3 covers 15 residues. Trimming cost V 4 bases and J 2 bases, with 14 bases left between them. Looked up from germline, CDR1 is ENHRY and CDR2 is SYGVKD. The CDR3 nucleotides are TGTGCCATCAGTGCCCGGTTAATGAGGAACTATGGCTACACCTTC. This codes for CAISARLMRNYGYTF.

This clone has only one observation. The chain combines TRBV28 with TRBJ1-2, with TRBD1 identical over 11 bases. The CDR3 is 18 amino acids. Germline-derived CDR1 and CDR2 are MDHEN and SYDVKM. V lost 2 bases and J lost 5; bases outside the gene matches: 13. The CDR3, as DNA: TGTGCCAGCAGTTTACTCTCCGGGGACAGGGGGGAAGGTTATGGCTACACCTTC. Its protein is CASSLLSGDRGEGYGYTF.

The chain recombines TRBV4-2 with TRBJ2-5, with D possibly matching TRBD1 (8 bases). This CDR3 has 18 amino acids. The germline V and J ends were trimmed by 3 bases and 1 base, with 21 bases remaining between them. Germline values: CDR1 LGHNA, CDR2 YNFKEQ. CDR3 sequence reads: CASSQPRTGRGPQETQYF. CDR3 DNA sequence: TGTGCCAGCAGCCAGCCTAGGACAGGGAGGGGGCCCCAAGAGACCCAGTACTTC.